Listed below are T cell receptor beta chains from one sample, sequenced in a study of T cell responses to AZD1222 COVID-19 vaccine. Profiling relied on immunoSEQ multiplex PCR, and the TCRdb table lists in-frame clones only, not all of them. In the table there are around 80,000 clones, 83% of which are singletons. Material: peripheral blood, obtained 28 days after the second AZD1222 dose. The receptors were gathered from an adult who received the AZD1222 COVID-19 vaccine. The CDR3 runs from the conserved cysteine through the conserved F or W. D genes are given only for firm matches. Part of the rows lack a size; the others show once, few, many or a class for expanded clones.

CDR3 protein: CASSLPRGRGGELFF
CDR3 DNA: TGCGCCAGCAGCTTGCCCAGGGGACGGGGCGGGGAGCTGTTTTTT
D gene: NA
J gene: TRBJ2-2
V gene: TRBV5-1
clone size: NA

CDR3 protein: CASSPPQRGPQDTQYF
CDR3 DNA: TGTGCCAGCAGCCCTCCCCAGCGGGGCCCACAGGATACGCAGTATTTT
D gene: TRBD2
J gene: TRBJ2-3
V gene: TRBV11-1
clone size: NA

CDR3 protein: CASSLAARADTQYF
CDR3 DNA: TGTGCCAGCAGCTTAGCGGCCAGGGCAGATACGCAGTATTTT
D gene: NA
J gene: TRBJ2-3
V gene: TRBV7-2
clone size: NA

CDR3 protein: CASSSRVSIGDEQFF
CDR3 DNA: TGTGCCAGCAGTTCCCGGGTTTCCATAGGCGATGAGCAGTTCTTC
D gene: NA
J gene: TRBJ2-1
V gene: TRBV11-2
clone size: NA

CDR3 protein: CASSLGGTSYNEQFF
CDR3 DNA: TGCGCCAGCAGCTTAGGGGGCACTAGCTACAATGAGCAGTTCTTC
D gene: TRBD1
J gene: TRBJ2-1
V gene: TRBV5-1
clone size: NA

CDR3 protein: CASSPLGFDSGNTIYF
CDR3 DNA: TGTGCCAGCTCACCACTGGGTTTTGACTCTGGAAACACCATATATTTT
D gene: NA
J gene: TRBJ1-3
V gene: TRBV18
clone size: NA

CDR3 protein: CASNLGLESTDTQYF
CDR3 DNA: TGTGCCAGCAACCTGGGACTGGAGAGCACAGATACGCAGTATTTT
D gene: NA
J gene: TRBJ2-3
V gene: TRBV7-9
clone size: NA

CDR3 protein: CASSSTGEKLFF
CDR3 DNA: TGTGCCAGCAGCTCCACAGGGGAAAAACTGTTTTTT
D gene: NA
J gene: TRBJ1-4
V gene: TRBV28
clone size: NA

CDR3 protein: CASSQKKIAGLENTEAFF
CDR3 DNA: TGCGCCAGCAGCCAAAAAAAGATCGCCGGGTTGGAGAACACTGAAGCTTTCTTT
D gene: NA
J gene: TRBJ1-1
V gene: TRBV4-1
clone size: NA

CDR3 protein: CARKGQMNTEAFF
CDR3 DNA: TGTGCCCGCAAGGGACAGATGAACACTGAAGCTTTCTTT
D gene: TRBD1
J gene: TRBJ1-1
V gene: TRBV30
clone size: once

CDR3 protein: CASSPTGGRAAGELFF
CDR3 DNA: TGTGCCAGCAGCCCAACTGGCGGGAGAGCGGCCGGGGAGCTGTTTTTT
D gene: TRBD2
J gene: TRBJ2-2
V gene: TRBV7-3
clone size: many

CDR3 protein: CASSLGPGTTYEQYF
CDR3 DNA: TGTGCCAGCAGCTTAGGCCCTGGGACTACCTACGAGCAGTACTTC
D gene: TRBD2
J gene: TRBJ2-7
V gene: TRBV7-9
clone size: NA

CDR3 protein: CASSFNYGYTF
CDR3 DNA: TGTGCCAGCAGTTTTAACTATGGCTACACCTTC
D gene: NA
J gene: TRBJ1-2
V gene: TRBV28
clone size: once

CDR3 protein: CASRPVAGGNYEQYF
CDR3 DNA: TGTGCCAGCAGACCTGTAGCGGGAGGGAATTACGAGCAGTACTTC
D gene: TRBD2
J gene: TRBJ2-7
V gene: TRBV6-5
clone size: NA

CDR3 protein: CASSAFGGTYNEQFF
CDR3 DNA: TGTGCCAGTAGTGCGTTCGGCGGCACCTACAATGAGCAGTTCTTC
D gene: NA
J gene: TRBJ2-1
V gene: TRBV19
clone size: NA

CDR3 protein: CASSPTGTSNYGYTF
CDR3 DNA: TGTGCCAGCAGTCCCACAGGAACCTCTAACTATGGCTACACCTTC
D gene: NA
J gene: TRBJ1-2
V gene: TRBV6-5
clone size: NA

CDR3 protein: CASSVSGVGTGELFF
CDR3 DNA: TGTGCCAGCAGCGTATCAGGGGTCGGCACCGGGGAGCTGTTTTTT
D gene: NA
J gene: TRBJ2-2
V gene: TRBV9
clone size: NA

CDR3 protein: CASSSRQDGGYTF
CDR3 DNA: TGTGCCAGCAGCTCCAGACAGGATGGCGGCTACACCTTC
D gene: NA
J gene: TRBJ1-2
V gene: TRBV6-5
clone size: NA

CDR3 protein: CASSSRTSGSLTDTQYF
CDR3 DNA: TGTGCCAGCAGTAGCCGGACTAGCGGGAGCCTCACAGATACGCAGTATTTT
D gene: TRBD2
J gene: TRBJ2-3
V gene: TRBV27
clone size: NA

CDR3 protein: CATSRDRNYGYTF
CDR3 DNA: TGTGCCACCAGCAGGGACAGAAACTATGGCTACACCTTC
D gene: NA
J gene: TRBJ1-2
V gene: TRBV15
clone size: NA

CDR3 protein: CASSLDGTGELFF
CDR3 DNA: TGTGCCAGCAGCTTAGATGGGACCGGGGAGCTGTTTTTT
D gene: NA
J gene: TRBJ2-2
V gene: TRBV7-3
clone size: NA

CDR3 protein: CASSQEFGQGAQPQHF
CDR3 DNA: TGTGCCAGCAGCCAAGAATTCGGGCAGGGGGCTCAGCCCCAGCATTTT
D gene: TRBD1
J gene: TRBJ1-5
V gene: TRBV3-1/TRBV3-2
clone size: NA

CDR3 protein: CASSLDWATYNEQFF
CDR3 DNA: TGTGCCAGCAGCTTGGATTGGGCTACCTACAATGAGCAGTTCTTC
D gene: NA
J gene: TRBJ2-1
V gene: TRBV5-4
clone size: NA

CDR3 protein: CASSQGQTHSPLHF
CDR3 DNA: TGTGCCAGCAGCCAGGGACAGACTCATTCACCCCTCCACTTT
D gene: TRBD1
J gene: TRBJ1-6
V gene: TRBV3-1/TRBV3-2
clone size: NA

CDR3 protein: CASSYMRVTEAFF
CDR3 DNA: TGTGCCAGCAGTTACATGCGGGTCACTGAAGCTTTCTTT
D gene: NA
J gene: TRBJ1-1
V gene: TRBV6-5
clone size: few

CDR3 protein: CASSDSAANTGELFF
CDR3 DNA: TGTGCCAGCAGTGACTCGGCAGCGAACACCGGGGAGCTGTTTTTT
D gene: NA
J gene: TRBJ2-2
V gene: TRBV6-4
clone size: few

CDR3 protein: CASSIVSYQPQHF
CDR3 DNA: TGTGCCAGTAGTATAGTCTCGTATCAGCCCCAGCATTTT
D gene: NA
J gene: TRBJ1-5
V gene: TRBV19
clone size: NA

CDR3 protein: CASSSRTDNSPLHF
CDR3 DNA: TGTGCCAGCAGTTCCCGGACGGATAATTCACCCCTCCACTTT
D gene: NA
J gene: TRBJ1-6
V gene: TRBV28
clone size: NA

CDR3 protein: CASSYGVSGREQYF
CDR3 DNA: TGTGCCAGCAGCTATGGGGTGTCTGGTCGCGAGCAGTACTTC
D gene: NA
J gene: TRBJ2-7
V gene: TRBV5-6
clone size: NA

CDR3 protein: CASSLPRQGDYNEQFF
CDR3 DNA: TGTGCCAGCAGTTTACCCCGACAGGGGGACTACAATGAGCAGTTCTTC
D gene: TRBD1
J gene: TRBJ2-1
V gene: TRBV27
clone size: few

CDR3 protein: CASSDNRITGELFF
CDR3 DNA: TGTGCCAGCAGTGATAACAGAATCACCGGGGAGCTGTTTTTT
D gene: NA
J gene: TRBJ2-2
V gene: TRBV6-1
clone size: NA

CDR3 protein: CATSDLRQGDQETQYF
CDR3 DNA: TGTGCCACCAGTGATTTAAGACAGGGTGATCAAGAGACCCAGTACTTC
D gene: TRBD1
J gene: TRBJ2-5
V gene: TRBV24-1
clone size: NA

CDR3 protein: CASSSPGDNEKLFF
CDR3 DNA: TGTGCCAGCAGCTCACCAGGGGACAATGAAAAACTGTTTTTT
D gene: NA
J gene: TRBJ1-4
V gene: TRBV5-8
clone size: NA